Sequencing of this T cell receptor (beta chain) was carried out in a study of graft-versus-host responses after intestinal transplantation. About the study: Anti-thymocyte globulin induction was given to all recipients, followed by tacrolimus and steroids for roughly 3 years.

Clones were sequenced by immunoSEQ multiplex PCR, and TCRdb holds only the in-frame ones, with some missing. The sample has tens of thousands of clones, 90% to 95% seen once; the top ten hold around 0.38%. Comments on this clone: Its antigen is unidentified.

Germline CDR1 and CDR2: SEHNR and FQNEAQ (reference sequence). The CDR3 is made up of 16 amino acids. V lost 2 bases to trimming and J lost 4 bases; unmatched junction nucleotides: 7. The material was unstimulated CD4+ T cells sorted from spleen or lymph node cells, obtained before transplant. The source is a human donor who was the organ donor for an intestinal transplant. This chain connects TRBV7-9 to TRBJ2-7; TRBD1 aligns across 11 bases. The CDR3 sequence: CASSLSGTGGTYEQYF. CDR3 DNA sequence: TGTGCCAGCAGCTTATCGGGGACAGGGGGGACTTACGAGCAGTACTTC.